The 27 T cell receptor beta chains below come from one sample, sequenced in a study of blood T cell repertoires in COVID-19. Sequencing was performed with immunoSEQ multiplex PCR; in TCRdb, only in-frame clones are kept and a portion is missing. The sample lists fewer than 200,000 clones; 70% to 90% were seen once. Source material: PBMCs or T cells enriched from blood (not recorded which). The origin of the receptors is a woman aged 50 to 65 who had recovered from COVID-19.

The rearrangement links TRBV27 to TRBJ2-2, with TRBD2 as a possible D gene (5 bases). The germline CDR1 and CDR2 sequences are MNHEY and SMNVEV (reference sequence). CDR3 length equals 15 residues. V shed 3 bases and J shed 4 bases, with 12 bases lying between them. Here the CDR3 DNA reads TGTGCCAGCAGTTTTCTCGAGCGGATCACCGGGGAGCTGTTTTTT. Translation gives CASSFLERITGELFF.

This clone occurred once. The gene calls are TRBV19 and TRBJ2-3, with 10 bases lining up with TRBD2. CDR3 size: 13 residues. The V gene end was trimmed by 8 bases and the J gene end by 4 bases; junction bases not matched to a gene: 3. CDR1 and CDR2 from the germline V gene are LNHDA and SQIVND (reference sequence). CDR3 sequence: CASSLAGADTQYF. CDR3 nucleotides: TGTGCCAGTTCCCTAGCGGGAGCAGATACGCAGTATTTT.

V is TRBV2 and J is TRBJ1-1; D remains ambiguous. Between the trimmed V and J ends, which lost 5 bases and 5 bases, there was a span of 6 bases. Germline V gives CDR1 SNHLY, CDR2 FYNNEI. CDR3 length: 11 amino acids. CDR3 nucleotide sequence: TGTGCCAGCAGTCTATGGACTGAAGCTTTCTTT. It codes for CASSLWTEAFF.

The chain carries TRBV28 and TRBJ2-3, with D possibly being TRBD1 (5 bases). Trimming cost V 6 bases and J 3 bases, with 7 bases left between them. The CDR3 contains 12 residues. Germline lookup yields CDR1 MDHEN and CDR2 SYDVKM. Here the CDR3 reads CASSYRTDTQYF. The CDR3 DNA reads TGTGCCAGCAGCTACAGGACAGATACGCAGTATTTT.

The V and J genes are TRBV2 and TRBJ1-1, with D maybe TRBD1 (5 bases). The V gene lost 3 bases and the J gene lost 3 bases, with 17 bases spanning the gap. CDR1 and CDR2 (germline): SNHLY, FYNNEI. The CDR3 is made up of 16 amino acids. The CDR3 loop is CASSDRGGKGDTEAFF. DNA of the CDR3: TGTGCCAGCAGTGATCGGGGAGGGAAAGGGGACACTGAAGCTTTCTTT.

The chain has TRBV28 and TRBJ2-5, with 8 bases identical to TRBD2. CDR1 is MDHEN and CDR2 is SYDVKM in the germline V gene. This CDR3 contains 15 residues. V lost 5 bases and J lost 5; bases outside the gene matches: 10. The CDR3 reads CASSPRRGGDETQYF. The CDR3 DNA follows: TGTGCCAGCAGTCCCCGCCGGGGGGGCGATGAGACCCAGTACTTC.

This rearrangement joins TRBV6-5 to TRBJ2-3; 7 nucleotides line up with TRBD2. J gave up 2 bases and V 7 bases, and 6 bases lay outside the gene matches. Germline V gene data show CDR1 as MNHEY and CDR2 as SVGAGI. This CDR3 has 14 amino acids. The CDR3 spells CASTSGTNTDTQYF. CDR3 sequence (DNA): TGTGCCAGCACCAGCGGGACCAACACAGATACGCAGTATTTT.

The V gene is TRBV25-1, the J gene TRBJ1-2; 9 positions match TRBD1. V lost 3 bases, J lost 5 bases, and 7 bases stayed unmatched. CDR3 length: 15 residues. In germline, CDR1 is MGHDK, CDR2 SYGVNS. The CDR3 region is CASSDPGTGQYGYTF. DNA for the CDR3: TGTGCCAGCAGTGACCCCGGGACAGGGCAATATGGCTACACCTTC.

The chain couples TRBV29-1 to TRBJ2-5, with 10 bases matching TRBD2. Germline CDR1 SQVTM, CDR2 ANQGSEA. V gave up 8 bases and J gave up 3 bases; unmatched junction bases: 3. CDR3 length: 12 amino acids. This CDR3 is CSSSGGEETQYF. The CDR3 DNA is TGCAGCTCAAGCGGGGGGGAAGAGACCCAGTACTTC.

The chain couples TRBV5-1 to TRBJ1-2, with 7 positions matching TRBD1. Germline CDR1 SGHRS, CDR2 YFSETQ. J was trimmed by 4 bases and V by 4 bases; bases with no gene match: 10. The CDR3 consists of 15 residues. CDR3 DNA: TGCGCCAGCAGCATCAATACCGGGACAGTCTATGGCTACACCTTC. Amino acids: CASSINTGTVYGYTF.

Ten or more counts support this clone. CDR3 DNA sequence: TGCGCCAGCCGCTGGGAGGGCAGCTATGGCTACACCTTC. This codes for CASRWEGSYGYTF. This rearrangement joins TRBV5-1 to TRBJ1-2; no clear D gene. Trimming removed 7 bases from V and 4 bases from J, with 14 bases in between. This CDR3 has 13 amino acids. The germline CDR1 and CDR2 sequences are SGHRS and YFSETQ.

The CDR3 nucleotides read TGTGCCAGCAGCTCACGGACAGGGGGCGCAATGGAGACCCAGTACTTC. Its translation: CASSSRTGGAMETQYF. The chain recombines TRBV7-2 with TRBJ2-5; TRBD1 aligns across 11 bases. Trimming removed 4 bases from V and 5 bases from J; junction bases left unmatched: 9. The CDR3 is made up of 16 amino acids. The germline gives CDR1 SGHTA, CDR2 FQGNSA.

The chain links TRBV18 to TRBJ1-1, with D perhaps matching TRBD1 (5 bases). This CDR3 region has 13 residues. Germline assignment: CDR1 KGHSH and CDR2 LQKENI. The V end lost 8 bases, the J end lost 0 bases, and 10 bases lay between the germline ends. In nucleotides, the CDR3 is TGTGCCAGCCGTGCGGGGCTGAACACTGAAGCTTTCTTT. Translation gives CASRAGLNTEAFF.

This clone occurred a few times. The rearrangement uses TRBV21-1 and TRBJ2-1; TRBD2, the table's D call, lacks a check against the DNA. TRBV21-1 is termed a pseudogene. The CDR3 length is 19 residues. The CDR3 DNA sequence: TGTGCCAGCAGCGCTCCGGGACTAGCGGGGCTTCGCTCCTACAATGAGCAGTTCTTC. Protein product: CASSAPGLAGLRSYNEQFF.

This rearrangement joins TRBV11-3 to TRBJ2-3, with no clear D. From germline, CDR1 is SGHNT and CDR2 YENEEA. V dropped 5 bases and J dropped 3 bases, with 15 bases sitting between them. This CDR3 has 15 amino acids. CDR3 residues: CASSPVSQRTDTQYF. The CDR3 nucleotides read TGTGCCAGCAGCCCCGTGTCACAAAGAACAGATACGCAGTATTTT.

The chain recombines TRBV2 with TRBJ1-4, with D unresolved. From germline, CDR1 is SNHLY and CDR2 FYNNEI. This CDR3 has 13 residues. V was clipped by 6 bases and J by 7 bases, with 12 bases between them. CDR3 in amino acids: CASSPGVGEKLFF. The DNA for the CDR3 is TGTGCCAGCAGCCCCGGGGTCGGTGAAAAACTGTTTTTT.

This chain uses TRBV21-1 with TRBJ1-5; no DNA check was done on the table's D call, TRBD1. TRBV21-1 is described as a pseudogene. This CDR3 is built from 13 residues. CDR3 in DNA: TGTGCCAGCCAGACAGCTAGCAATCAGCCCCAGCATTTT. Encoded protein: CASQTASNQPQHF.

The V gene is TRBV7-2, the J gene TRBJ2-3; possible D gene TRBD1, 6 bases. The ends were cut back, 4 bases at V and 0 bases at J, with 14 bases in the middle. The germline CDR1 and CDR2 sequences are SGHTA and FQGNSA. The CDR3 spans 16 residues. CDR3 protein: CASSSRRGPSTDTQYF. The DNA for the CDR3 is TGTGCCAGCAGCTCACGCAGGGGTCCCAGCACAGATACGCAGTATTTT.

This chain joins TRBV28 and TRBJ1-5; D gene uncertain. Germline CDR1 MDHEN, CDR2 SYDVKM. The CDR3 consists of 15 residues. The V end was cut by 5 bases, the J end by 2 bases, with 13 bases between. CDR3 residues: CASSPSRGGNQPQHF. The CDR3 nucleotides are TGTGCCAGCAGTCCGTCCCGAGGAGGCAATCAGCCCCAGCATTTT.

V is TRBV19 and J is TRBJ2-4; 7 positions agree with TRBD2. Per the germline V gene, CDR1 is LNHDA and CDR2 is SQIVND (reference sequence). J lost 9 bases, V lost 1 base, and 12 bases had no gene match. The CDR3 has 16 amino acids. The CDR3 here is CASSIVGEGGEGIQYF. CDR3 in DNA: TGTGCCAGTAGTATAGTGGGGGAGGGCGGCGAAGGCATTCAGTACTTC.

V gene TRBV10-3 combines with J gene TRBJ1-1, with 9 bases that match TRBD1. CDR3 length: 10 amino acids. The V and J ends lost 7 bases and 11 bases, in that order; junction bases with no gene match: 2. CDR1 ENHRY and CDR2 SYGVKD come from the germline V gene. The CDR3 region is CAITGTGAFF. DNA for the CDR3: TGTGCCATCACCGGGACAGGGGCTTTCTTT.

The J gene is TRBJ1-1, the V gene TRBV7-9; 11 bases match TRBD1. V gave up 4 bases and J gave up 1 base; unmatched junction bases: 11. CDR3 length: 18 residues. Germline CDR1 reads SEHNR; CDR2 reads FQNEAQ (reference sequence). The CDR3 DNA is TGTGCCAGCAGCTCCTGGACAGGGGGCGGGTTGTGGAACACTGAAGCTTTCTTT. It yields the protein CASSSWTGGGLWNTEAFF.

The genes are TRBV6-2 or TRBV6-3 and TRBJ2-3; TRBD1 matches 9 bases. This CDR3 has 15 residues. Germline V gene sequence: CDR1 MNHEY, CDR2 SVGEGT. V gave up 6 bases and J gave up 7 bases; unmatched junction bases: 11. This CDR3 reads CASSAGQGGSNTQYF. The CDR3 nucleotides are TGTGCCAGCAGCGCGGGACAGGGAGGTTCAAATACGCAGTATTTT.

This clone was detected once. The gene calls are TRBV6-5 and TRBJ1-3; D gene unclear. Germline CDR1 reads MNHEY; CDR2 reads SVGAGI. The CDR3 runs 14 residues. With 5 bases removed from V and 3 bases from J, the gap between germline ends came to 11 bases. The CDR3 DNA follows: TGTGCCAGCAGTCGGGTCGCTGGTGGAAACACCATATATTTT. The encoded protein is CASSRVAGGNTIYF.

The J gene is TRBJ2-3, the V gene TRBV2; D might be TRBD2 (6 bases). Trimming left V 8 bases short and J 2 bases short, with 14 bases between. The CDR3 has 14 residues. Germline V gene sequence: CDR1 SNHLY, CDR2 FYNNEI. CDR3 DNA sequence: TGTGCCAGCCTTAGCGGCAAGTTCACAGATACGCAGTATTTT. It codes for CASLSGKFTDTQYF.

This clone appeared a few times. This chain connects TRBV3-1 (or the pseudogene TRBV3-2) to TRBJ2-3; a weak D match, TRBD2 (5 bases). Germline lookup yields CDR1 LGHDT and CDR2 YNNKEL (reference sequence). The V end lost 4 bases, the J end lost 7 bases, and 12 bases lay between the germline ends. This CDR3 is built from 13 residues. The CDR3 nucleotides are TGTGCCAGCAGCCCTCCGGGAACCCATACGCAGTATTTT. This encodes CASSPPGTHTQYF.

The CDR3 protein is CASSRFTRDSFDRGEQFF. The CDR3, as DNA: TGTGCCAGCAGTCGATTCACTCGGGACTCTTTTGATCGTGGTGAGCAGTTCTTC. The chain links TRBV14 to TRBJ2-1; D possibly corresponds to TRBD2 (6 bases). V was clipped by 6 bases and J by 9 bases, with 30 bases between them. Germline CDR1 and CDR2: SGHDN and FVKESK. This CDR3 has 18 residues.